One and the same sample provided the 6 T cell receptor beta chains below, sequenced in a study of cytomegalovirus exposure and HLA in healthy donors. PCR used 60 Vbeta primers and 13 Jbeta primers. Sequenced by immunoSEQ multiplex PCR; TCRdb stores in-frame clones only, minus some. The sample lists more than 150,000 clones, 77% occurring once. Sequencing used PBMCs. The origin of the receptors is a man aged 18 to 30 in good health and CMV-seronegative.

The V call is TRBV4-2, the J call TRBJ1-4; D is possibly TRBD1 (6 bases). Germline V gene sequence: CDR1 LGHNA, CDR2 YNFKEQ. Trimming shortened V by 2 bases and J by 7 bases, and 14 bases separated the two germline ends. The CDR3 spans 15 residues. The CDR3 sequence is CASSQRLTGREKLFF. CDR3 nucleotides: TGTGCCAGCAGCCAACGCCTTACAGGGCGTGAAAAACTGTTTTTT.

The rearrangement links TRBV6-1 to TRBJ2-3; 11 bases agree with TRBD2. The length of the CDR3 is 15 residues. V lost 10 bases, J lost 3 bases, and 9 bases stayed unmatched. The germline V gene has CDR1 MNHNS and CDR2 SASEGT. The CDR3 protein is CATYGTSGKTDTQYF. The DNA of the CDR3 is TGTGCCACCTACGGGACTAGCGGAAAGACAGATACGCAGTATTTT.

The CDR3 nucleotides read TGTGCCAGCTCACCACTCGACACCGGGGAGCTGTTTTTT. Protein product: CASSPLDTGELFF. This chain links TRBV18 with TRBJ2-2; D not certain. V was cut by 1 base and J by 3 bases, with 3 bases left in between. The CDR3 consists of 13 residues. Looked up from germline, CDR1 is KGHSH and CDR2 is LQKENI.

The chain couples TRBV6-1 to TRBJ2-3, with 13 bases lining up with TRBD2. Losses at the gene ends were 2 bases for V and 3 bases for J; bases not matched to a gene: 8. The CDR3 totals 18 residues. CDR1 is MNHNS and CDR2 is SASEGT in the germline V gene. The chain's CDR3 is CASSESLLAGGPTDTQYF. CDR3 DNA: TGTGCCAGCAGTGAAAGCCTACTAGCGGGGGGGCCAACAGATACGCAGTATTTT.

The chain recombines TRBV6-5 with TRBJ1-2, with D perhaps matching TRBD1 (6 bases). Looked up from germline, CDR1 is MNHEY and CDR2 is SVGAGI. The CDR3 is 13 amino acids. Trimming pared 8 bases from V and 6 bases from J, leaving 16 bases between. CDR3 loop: CASGPNGGHGYTF. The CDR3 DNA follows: TGTGCCAGCGGCCCTAATGGGGGCCATGGCTACACCTTC.

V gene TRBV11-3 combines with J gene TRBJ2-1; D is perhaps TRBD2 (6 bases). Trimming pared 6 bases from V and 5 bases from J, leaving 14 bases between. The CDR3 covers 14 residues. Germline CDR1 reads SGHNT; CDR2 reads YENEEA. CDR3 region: CASRSSGTHNEQFF. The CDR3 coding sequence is TGTGCCAGCAGAAGTTCCGGGACTCACAATGAGCAGTTCTTC.